Below, 15 T cell receptor beta chains from the same sample are listed, as sequenced in a study of cytomegalovirus exposure and HLA in healthy donors (dated 2017 in TCRdb). Library generation was performed with the immunoSEQ multiplex PCR assay. For the multiplex PCR, a mixture combining 60 forward primers for TCR Vbeta segments and 13 reverse primers for TCR Jbeta segments was used. TCRdb re-hosts the immuneACCESS table, in-frame sequences only. Its copies lack some clones; in the studies checked, an unresolved V gene accounts for under half of them, and the cause for the rest is not known. The sample table holds about 200,000 clones, of which 75% to 85% were seen once. Under 2% of the sample rests with the top ten. Material: PBMCs. The receptor source for this set is a girl aged 5-17 years in good health and CMV-seropositive.

The chain recombines TRBV7-2 with TRBJ2-2; D is undetermined. Germline V lookup: CDR1 SGHTA, CDR2 FQGNSA. V was cut by 4 bases and J by 2 bases, with 8 bases left in between. CDR3 size: 14 residues. The CDR3 DNA follows: TGTGCCAGCAGCTCAATTAGTAACACCGGGGAGCTGTTTTTT. Translation gives CASSSISNTGELFF.

The J gene is TRBJ1-2, the V gene TRBV21-1. TRBV21-1 is a pseudogene segment. The CDR3 sequence is 13 residues long. CDR3 nucleotides: TGTGCCAGCAACCGAGGGGGGGACTATGGCTACACCTTC. It translates to CASNRGGDYGYTF.

The chain uses TRBV10-2 and TRBJ1-6, with TRBD1 matching 7 bases. Germline lookup yields CDR1 WSHSY and CDR2 SAAADI. The CDR3 covers 15 residues. V gave up 3 bases and J gave up 7 bases; unmatched junction bases: 6. The CDR3 DNA is TGCGCCAGCAGTGAACGAGGACAGGAAAATTCACCCCTCCACTTT. Protein: CASSERGQENSPLHF.

The chain joins TRBV4-2 to TRBJ2-1; TRBD2 might be the D (7 bases). The CDR3 is made up of 15 amino acids. V was pared by 1 base and J by 2 bases, with 9 bases between. Germline V gives CDR1 LGHNA, CDR2 YNFKEQ. CDR3 in DNA: TGTGCCAGCAGCCAAGGCGGGGGCACCTACAATGAGCAGTTCTTC. Translated: CASSQGGGTYNEQFF.

V is TRBV15 and J is TRBJ2-7; 7 bases match TRBD1. V shed 0 bases and J 2 bases; nucleotides not matched to a gene: 7. CDR1 and CDR2 (germline): LNHNV, YYDKDF (reference sequence). The CDR3 contains 16 residues. The CDR3 sequence is CATSRDLGQPPYEQYF. In nucleotides, the CDR3 is TGTGCCACCAGCAGAGATTTGGGACAGCCCCCCTACGAGCAGTACTTC.

V usage is TRBV19 and J usage is TRBJ2-7, with 8 nucleotides matching TRBD2. The J segment lost 4 bases and the V segment lost 3 bases, leaving 5 bases of the junction unmatched. Germline assignment: CDR1 LNHDA and CDR2 SQIVND (reference sequence). The CDR3 sequence is 14 residues long. CDR3 DNA: TGTGCCAGTAGTATTTCAGCGGGGGTATACGAGCAGTACTTC. Its protein is CASSISAGVYEQYF. The full variable domain, in which reference TRBV19 and TRBJ2-7 provide the parts outside the CDR3, is DGGITQSPKYLFRKEGQNVTLSCEQNLNHDAMYWYRQDPGQGLRLIYYSQIVNDFQKGDIAEGYSVSREKKESFPLTVTSAQKNPTAFYLCASSISAGVYEQYFGPGTRLTVT.

The chain combines TRBV13 with TRBJ1-4; no firm D call. With 3 bases removed from V and 0 bases from J, the gap between germline ends came to 5 bases. This CDR3 is 14 amino acids long. Germline CDR1 reads PRHDT; CDR2 reads FYEKMQ (reference sequence). The CDR3 region has the DNA TGTGCCAGCAGCTTGGGAGCAACTAATGAAAAACTGTTTTTT. As protein: CASSLGATNEKLFF.

This clone was seen a few times. The chain links TRBV1 to TRBJ1-1; the table's D call, TRBD1, was not checked against the DNA. TRBV1 is a known pseudogene. This CDR3 comprises 17 residues. The CDR3 DNA is TGCACCAGCAGCCTCCACGCACAGGGGAACGGGAGCACTGAAGCTTTCTTT. This encodes CTSSLHAQGNGSTEAFF.

This clone was counted a few times. This chain links TRBV7-2 with TRBJ1-1, with D possibly TRBD1 on 6 matching bases. Trimming took 4 bases from V and 2 from J, leaving 14 bases between them. The CDR3 contains 15 residues. Germline V CDR1 and CDR2: SGHTA, FQGNSA. The CDR3 sequence is CASSSSTGTNTEAFF. CDR3 DNA: TGTGCCAGCAGCTCATCCACAGGGACAAACACTGAAGCTTTCTTT.

The genes are TRBV5-1 and TRBJ2-1; 10 bases fit TRBD1. CDR1 and CDR2 (germline): SGHRS, YFSETQ. The CDR3 sequence is 15 residues long. V trimming: 5 bases; J trimming: 5 bases; junction bases outside the gene matches: 7. CDR3 nucleotides: TGCGCCAGCAGGACCGGGACAGGGGACCACAATGAGCAGTTCTTC. Encoded protein: CASRTGTGDHNEQFF.

The rearrangement uses TRBV25-1 and TRBJ1-1; D might be TRBD1 (6 bases). From germline, CDR1 is MGHDK and CDR2 SYGVNS. The germline V and J ends were trimmed by 6 bases and 4 bases, with 18 bases remaining between them. The CDR3 is 15 amino acids. The CDR3 coding sequence is TGTGCCAGCAGCGAAGGGGGGGAATGGGTCACTGAAGCTTTCTTT. Amino acid sequence: CASSEGGEWVTEAFF.

This clone appeared a single time. The rearrangement links TRBV19 to TRBJ2-3; TRBD1 matches 9 bases. CDR1 is LNHDA and CDR2 is SQIVND in the germline V gene (reference sequence). The CDR3 runs 14 residues. J gave up 4 bases and V 4 bases, and 3 bases lay outside the gene matches. CDR3 sequence reads: CASSTRQGADTQYF. The CDR3 coding sequence is TGTGCCAGTAGTACCCGACAGGGGGCAGATACGCAGTATTTT.

The CDR3 sequence is CASSPGTGNTIYF. The CDR3 DNA follows: TGTGCCAGCAGCCCCGGGACTGGAAACACCATATATTTT. The chain links TRBV11-3 to TRBJ1-3; D remains ambiguous. Germline V lookup: CDR1 SGHNT, CDR2 YENEEA. The CDR3 runs 13 residues. The ends were cut back, 5 bases at V and 2 bases at J, with 7 bases in the middle.

This clone was seen more than once but under ten times. V gene TRBV6-5 combines with J gene TRBJ2-7; D is perhaps TRBD1 (6 bases). The CDR3 is made up of 12 amino acids. Germline CDR1 and CDR2: MNHEY and SVGAGI. CDR3 protein: CAPGAPACEQYF. In nucleotides, the CDR3 is TGTGCTCCAGGGGCGCCCGCTTGCGAGCAGTACTTC.

This chain links TRBV7-6 with TRBJ2-5; maybe TRBD2 (6 bases). Germline V gene lookup returns CDR1 SGHVS and CDR2 FNYEAQ. The CDR3 contains 19 residues. Between the trimmed V and J ends, which lost 1 base and 1 base, there was a span of 22 bases. The CDR3, as DNA: TGTGCCAGCAGCTTAGGGTCGGGGGACGCGAAAAGGGGCCAAGAGACCCAGTACTTC. Protein: CASSLGSGDAKRGQETQYF.